The next 19 T cell receptor beta chains were all read from a single sample in a study of low-dose radiotherapy and immunotherapy resistance in tumors. Time point here: before trial treatment. Covering alpha and beta chains, TRAV- and TRBV-specific primers were used for the first-strand cDNA. Amplification, which lasted roughly 20 PCR cycles, used a constant-region primer and V-primer adapter to amplify TCRs. TCRdb recomputed calls from the reads with MiXCR, one row per CDR3 protein. The table has 55,000 to 65,000 distinct CDR3 sequences, less than 30% seen once. Material: PBMCs, obtained before treatment. The receptor set was obtained from a male donor with rectosigmoid adenocarcinoma.

This clonotype was observed once. A single base is all that separates this from a far larger clone, so a read error is likely. The V gene is TRBV6-1, the J gene TRBJ2-1, with TRBD1 identical over 7 bases. V dropped 7 bases and J dropped 10; count of bases not matched to a gene: 13. The CDR3 loop spans 14 amino acids. Germline CDR1 is MNHNS and CDR2 is SASEGT. The CDR3, as DNA: TGTGCCAGCAAGGCAGGGGGAAGATCCTACGAGCAGTTCTTC. It encodes CASKAGGRSYEQFF.

This clonotype has just a few counts. A read error may be the cause here, since a much bigger clone is one base away. The chain uses TRBV6-6 and TRBJ1-6; D gene ambiguous. The CDR3 contains 16 residues. V lost 4 bases, J lost 5 bases, and 15 bases lay in between. In germline, CDR1 is MNHNY, CDR2 SVGAGI (reference sequence). The CDR3: CASSSTGVAHNSPLHF. The CDR3 DNA sequence: TGTGCCAGCAGTTCCACCGGCGTCGCCCATAATTCACCCCTCCACTTT.

This clonotype was recorded at least ten times. The chain uses TRBV19 and TRBJ1-5; tentatively, D is TRBD1 (6 bases). V lost 3 bases and J 2 bases, leaving 11 bases between the germline ends. The CDR3 loop spans 15 amino acids. Germline V lookup: CDR1 LNHDA, CDR2 SQIVND (reference sequence). CDR3 in DNA: TGTGCCAGTAGTATGGGGGCCTGGGGCAATCAGCCCCAGCATTTT. Protein: CASSMGAWGNQPQHF.

There are many counts of this clonotype. The chain employs TRBV11-2 and TRBJ2-5; no clear D. Between the trimmed V and J ends, which lost 2 bases and 5 bases, there was a span of 15 bases. The CDR3 has 15 amino acids. Germline loops: CDR1 SGHAT, CDR2 FQNNGV. The CDR3: CASSLNPLKSETQYF. DNA of the CDR3: TGTGCCAGCAGCTTAAACCCCCTGAAGAGCGAGACCCAGTACTTC.

The table lists this clonotype with many counts. The chain carries TRBV6-5 and TRBJ2-2, with D possibly matching TRBD2 (5 bases). The ends were cut back, 4 bases at V and 5 bases at J, with 8 bases in the middle. The germline CDR1 and CDR2 sequences are MNHEY and SVGAGI. The CDR3 has 13 residues. CDR3 nucleotide sequence: TGTGCCAGCAGTTCGGGATGGACCGGGGAGCTGTTTTTT. Protein sequence: CASSSGWTGELFF.

This clonotype has ten or more counts. The CDR3 coding sequence is TGTGCCAGCAGTTATGGGGGGTCCTACAATGAGCAGTTCTTC. Translating gives CASSYGGSYNEQFF. The rearrangement uses TRBV27 and TRBJ2-1; TRBD2 is a possible D gene (6 bases). In germline, CDR1 is MNHEY, CDR2 SMNVEV (reference sequence). CDR3 length: 14 amino acids. Trimming pared 4 bases from V and 1 base from J, leaving 8 bases between.

The chain is built from TRBV19 and TRBJ2-5, with D unclear. Germline V gene lookup returns CDR1 LNHDA and CDR2 SQIVND (reference sequence). V was shortened by 3 bases and J by 5 bases, with 10 bases between the two germline ends. The CDR3 sequence is 13 residues long. The CDR3 protein is CASSMGIRETQYF. CDR3 coding DNA: TGTGCCAGTAGTATGGGTATTCGGGAGACCCAGTACTTC. The full variable domain, its missing parts supplied by reference TRBV19 and TRBJ2-5, is DGGITQSPKYLFRKEGQNVTLSCEQNLNHDAMYWYRQDPGQGLRLIYYSQIVNDFQKGDIAEGYSVSREKKESFPLTVTSAQKNPTAFYLCASSMGIRETQYFGPGTRLLVL.

The chain is built from TRBV6-5 and TRBJ2-2; 10 bases fit TRBD2. Germline-derived CDR1 and CDR2 are MNHEY and SVGAGI. The V gene end was trimmed by 6 bases and the J gene end by 0 bases; junction bases not matched to a gene: 10. The CDR3 spans 18 residues. CDR3 loop: CASSPGGLALTNTGELFF. The CDR3 nucleotides are TGTGCCAGCAGCCCCGGGGGACTAGCGCTAACGAACACCGGGGAGCTGTTTTTT.

This clonotype was seen at least ten times. V and J are TRBV7-9 and TRBJ2-7, with 7 bases lining up with TRBD1. V gave up 5 bases and J gave up 1 base; unmatched junction bases: 8. The CDR3 spans 15 residues. Germline CDR1 reads SEHNR; CDR2 reads FQNEAQ (reference sequence). The CDR3 DNA reads as TGTGCCAGCAGCCGAGACAGGGAGCCTTCCTACGAGCAGTACTTC. Its protein is CASSRDREPSYEQYF.

This chain links TRBV28 with TRBJ2-7; 7 bases agree with TRBD1. The CDR3 runs to 16 residues. Per germline, CDR1 MDHEN and CDR2 SYDVKM. V was pared by 4 bases and J by 7 bases, with 16 bases of the junction left unmatched. The CDR3 DNA is TGTGCCAGCAGTTCACCGGGACAGCCATTGAACGAAGAGCAGTACTTC. Its translation is CASSSPGQPLNEEQYF.

This clonotype was recorded at least ten times. The rearrangement joins TRBV28 to TRBJ2-2, with 7 positions matching TRBD1. CDR3 length: 15 residues. Germline V gene lookup returns CDR1 MDHEN and CDR2 SYDVKM. V was clipped by 3 bases and J by 3 bases; unmatched bases: 4. The CDR3, as DNA: TGTGCCAGCAGTTTGGGGACAGTGGACACCGGGGAGCTGTTTTTT. This sequence encodes CASSLGTVDTGELFF.

This clonotype was seen many times. The chain combines TRBV27 with TRBJ1-1, with D maybe TRBD1 (5 bases). V was trimmed by 2 bases and J by 4 bases, leaving 11 bases between them. The CDR3 consists of 14 residues. Germline-derived CDR1 and CDR2 are MNHEY and SMNVEV (reference sequence). The CDR3 loop reads CASSLKGTGTEAFF. The CDR3 DNA reads TGTGCCAGCAGTTTAAAAGGGACGGGCACTGAAGCTTTCTTT.

There are many counts of this clonotype. The chain links TRBV5-1 to TRBJ2-7; TRBD2 aligns across 12 bases. Germline values: CDR1 SGHRS, CDR2 YFSETQ. This CDR3 is built from 14 residues. Trimming removed 7 bases from V and 6 bases from J; junction bases left unmatched: 8. The CDR3, as DNA: TGCGCCAGCCGCGGAGGGACTAGCGGGTCCGAGCAGTACTTC. Translating it yields CASRGGTSGSEQYF.

Many counts were recorded for this clonotype. V and J are TRBV10-3 and TRBJ2-1; D unresolved. Germline V CDR1 and CDR2: ENHRY, SYGVKD. Trimming cost V 7 bases and J 5 bases, with 12 bases left between them. There are 13 residues in the CDR3. The CDR3 sequence is CAITSDENNEQFF. DNA for the CDR3: TGTGCCATCACCAGCGATGAGAACAATGAGCAGTTCTTC.

The genes are TRBV10-3 and TRBJ2-7; 7 bases line up with TRBD1. Germline lookup yields CDR1 ENHRY and CDR2 SYGVKD. The trim removed 7 bases at V and 0 bases at J, leaving 6 bases unmatched. This CDR3 comprises 14 residues. The CDR3 protein is CAITPGQFSYEQYF. In nucleotides, the CDR3 is TGTGCCATCACGCCGGGACAGTTCTCCTACGAGCAGTACTTC.

CDR3 residues: CASSTGMGNQPQHF. In DNA form, the CDR3 reads TGTGCCAGCTCCACAGGGATGGGCAATCAGCCCCAGCATTTT. This chain joins TRBV28 and TRBJ1-5, with D tentatively TRBD1 (6 bases). Germline lookup yields CDR1 MDHEN and CDR2 SYDVKM. The CDR3 totals 14 residues. The ends were cut back, 8 bases at V and 2 bases at J, with 13 bases in the middle.

The chain carries TRBV29-1 and TRBJ2-5, with 10 bases matching TRBD1. The CDR3 runs 13 residues. The trim removed 6 bases at V and 4 bases at J, leaving 5 bases unmatched. Germline V lookup: CDR1 SQVTM, CDR2 ANQGSEA. CDR3 in amino acids: CSVGQGVPETQYF. The DNA for the CDR3 is TGCAGCGTCGGACAGGGGGTCCCAGAGACCCAGTACTTC.

As regards this clonotype: A far larger clone lies a single base away; this is likely a read error. CDR3 DNA sequence: TGTGCCAGCAGTGAAGAGAAGGCGGGGGGCCCGCTGGAGACCCAGTACTTC. Residues: CASSEEKAGGPLETQYF. V and J are TRBV6-1 and TRBJ2-5; 8 nucleotides line up with TRBD2. Germline CDR1 reads MNHNS; CDR2 reads SASEGT. V was clipped by 1 base and J by 5 bases; unmatched bases: 12. The CDR3 is 17 amino acids.

This chain uses TRBV4-3 with TRBJ1-5, with D tentatively TRBD1 (6 bases). The CDR3 length is 16 residues. Germline loops: CDR1 LGHNA, CDR2 YSLEER. Trimming took 0 bases from V and 6 from J, leaving 15 bases between them. Here the CDR3 reads CASSQDSVQGSQPQHF. For the CDR3, the DNA is TGCGCCAGCAGCCAAGATTCGGTCCAGGGGAGTCAGCCCCAGCATTTT.